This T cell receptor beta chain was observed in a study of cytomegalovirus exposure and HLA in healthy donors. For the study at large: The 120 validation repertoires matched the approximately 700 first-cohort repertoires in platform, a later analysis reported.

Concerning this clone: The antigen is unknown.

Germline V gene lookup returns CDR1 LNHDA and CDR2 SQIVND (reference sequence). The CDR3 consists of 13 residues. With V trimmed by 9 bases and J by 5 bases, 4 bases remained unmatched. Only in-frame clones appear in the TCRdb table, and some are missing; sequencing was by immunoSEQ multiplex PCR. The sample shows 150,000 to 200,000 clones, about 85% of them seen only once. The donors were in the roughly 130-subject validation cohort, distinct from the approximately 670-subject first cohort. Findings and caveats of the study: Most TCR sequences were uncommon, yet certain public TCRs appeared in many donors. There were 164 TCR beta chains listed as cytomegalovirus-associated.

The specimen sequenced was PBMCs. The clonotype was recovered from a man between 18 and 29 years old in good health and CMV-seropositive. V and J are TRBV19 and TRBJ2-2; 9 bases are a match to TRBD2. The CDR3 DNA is TGTGCCAGCCGTAGCGGGAGAACCGGGGAGCTGTTTTTT. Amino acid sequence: CASRSGRTGELFF.